These 27 T cell receptor beta chains were all obtained from the same sample, sequenced in a study of cytomegalovirus exposure and HLA in healthy donors (dated by TCRdb to about 2017). Library preparation was by the immunoSEQ multiplex PCR assay. For the multiplex PCR, a mixture combining 60 forward primers for TCR Vbeta segments and 13 reverse primers for TCR Jbeta segments was used. What TCRdb holds here is the immuneACCESS table cut down to in-frame rearrangements. Part of the clones is not present; checked against another copy, under half of the missing clones reflect an unresolved V gene, and the others are unexplained. The sample has about 54,000 clones on record, about 84% of them singletons. The biggest ten clones account for over 1.1% of the sample. The source material was PBMCs. Receptors were obtained from a female donor in good health and CMV-seronegative.

This clone appeared a few times. This chain links TRBV5-4 with TRBJ1-2, with D possibly being TRBD1 (5 bases). This CDR3 spans 18 amino acids. The ends were cut back, 0 bases at V and 4 bases at J, with 22 bases in the middle. Per the germline V gene, CDR1 is SGHNT and CDR2 is YYREEE (reference sequence). The CDR3 region is CASSLGVTGRAILYGYTF. In nucleotides, the CDR3 is TGTGCCAGCAGCTTGGGGGTTACGGGCAGGGCGATTCTCTATGGCTACACCTTC.

This sequence joins TRBV19 and TRBJ1-5; a possible D gene is TRBD1 (5 bases). The CDR3 length is 12 residues. Trimming shortened V by 5 bases and J by 6 bases, and 8 bases separated the two germline ends. The germline V gene encodes CDR1 LNHDA and CDR2 SQIVND (reference sequence). The CDR3 DNA sequence: TGTGCCAGTAGTTGGGGCGGTCAGCCCCAGCATTTT. Translation gives CASSWGGQPQHF.

The chain recombines TRBV9 with TRBJ2-3, with 8 bases fitting TRBD2. This CDR3 spans 17 amino acids. Germline trimming cut 0 bases from V and 6 bases from J; bases unmatched to any gene: 12. Germline V CDR1 and CDR2: SGDLS, YYNGEE. The CDR3 DNA reads TGTGCCAGCAGCGTAGGGGTGACCGGGGGGGCTAGGGATACGCAGTATTTT. As protein: CASSVGVTGGARDTQYF.

This rearrangement joins TRBV7-9 to TRBJ2-7; D not resolved. V dropped 6 bases and J dropped 0 bases, with 9 bases sitting between them. The germline V gene has CDR1 SEHNR and CDR2 FQNEAQ (reference sequence). The CDR3 consists of 13 residues. The CDR3 spells CASSPSHSYEQYF. In DNA form, the CDR3 reads TGTGCCAGCAGTCCTAGTCACTCCTACGAGCAGTACTTC.

The chain has TRBV18 and TRBJ1-1, with TRBD1 as a possible D gene (6 bases). This CDR3 contains 16 residues. Germline lookup yields CDR1 KGHSH and CDR2 LQKENI. V lost 1 base to trimming and J lost 1 base, with 13 bases between them. CDR3 DNA: TGTGCCAGCTCACCACGTGGGGGCATAGGGAACACTGAAGCTTTCTTT. Translation: CASSPRGGIGNTEAFF.

V usage is TRBV4-2 and J usage is TRBJ1-6; D may be TRBD1 (5 bases). The length of the CDR3 is 12 residues. Germline CDR1 is LGHNA and CDR2 is YNFKEQ. V was clipped by 5 bases and J by 12 bases, with 11 bases between them. Here the CDR3 reads CASSSGGEPLHF. CDR3 sequence (DNA): TGTGCCAGCAGCTCGGGGGGGGAACCCCTCCACTTT.

V gene TRBV5-4 combines with J gene TRBJ2-5, with TRBD1 identical over 7 bases. This CDR3 is 15 amino acids long. The ends lost 2 bases at V and 5 bases at J; junction bases unmatched: 9. Germline V gene data show CDR1 as SGHNT and CDR2 as YYREEE (reference sequence). This CDR3 is CASSFGQAHRETQYF. CDR3 coding DNA: TGTGCCAGCAGCTTTGGACAGGCCCACCGGGAGACCCAGTACTTC.

This chain links TRBV7-8 with TRBJ2-7; 12 positions agree with TRBD2. This CDR3 spans 16 amino acids. J was trimmed by 6 bases and V by 5 bases; bases with no gene match: 11. Germline V gives CDR1 SGHVS, CDR2 FQNEAQ. The DNA of the CDR3 is TGTGCCAGCAGCCCCCGGACTAGCGGGGCCCTATGCGAGCAGTACTTC. Protein product: CASSPRTSGALCEQYF.

This clone showed up just a few times. This chain joins TRBV27 and TRBJ2-1; TRBD2 matches at 10 bases. The germline gives CDR1 MNHEY, CDR2 SMNVEV (reference sequence). V was pared by 0 bases and J by 7 bases, with 9 bases of the junction left unmatched. The CDR3 sequence is 17 residues long. The chain's CDR3 is CASSLSKRGGLVNEQFF. Written as DNA, the CDR3 is TGTGCCAGCAGTTTATCTAAGCGGGGGGGCTTGGTGAATGAGCAGTTCTTC.

The chain recombines TRBV5-4 with TRBJ2-7; 11 nucleotides agree with TRBD1. The V gene's germline CDR1 is SGHNT and CDR2 YYREEE (reference sequence). With 4 bases clipped from V and 5 bases from J, the junction kept 11 bases outside the gene matches. The CDR3 contains 16 residues. The CDR3 here is CASSPPPGQGADEQYF. In DNA, the CDR3 is TGTGCCAGCAGCCCCCCACCCGGACAGGGGGCGGACGAGCAGTACTTC. The full variable domain, in which reference TRBV5-4 and TRBJ2-7 provide the parts outside the CDR3, is ETGVTQSPTHLIKTRGQQVTLRCSSQSGHNTVSWYQQALGQGPQFIFQYYREEENGRGNFPPRFSGLQFPNYSSELNVNALELDDSALYLCASSPPPGQGADEQYFGPGTRLTVT.

This clone was seen a single time. V is TRBV2 and J is TRBJ1-2, with 8 bases aligning to TRBD1. Per germline, CDR1 SNHLY and CDR2 FYNNEI. The junction had 9 bases not matched to a gene; V was cut back by 7 bases and J by 2 bases. This CDR3 comprises 15 residues. The CDR3 region has the DNA TGTGCCAGCACCCGGGGAGGACAGGGCAACTATGGCTACACCTTC. Amino acid sequence: CASTRGGQGNYGYTF.

V usage is TRBV7-9 and J usage is TRBJ1-2; no clear D. V was pared by 3 bases and J by 8 bases, with 16 bases between. The CDR3 consists of 14 residues. Germline-derived CDR1 and CDR2 are SEHNR and FQNEAQ (reference sequence). CDR3 amino acids: CASSLDLVCGGYTF. The CDR3 DNA reads TGTGCCAGCAGCTTGGACTTAGTATGTGGGGGCTACACCTTC.

This chain connects TRBV5-8 to TRBJ1-3, with no clear D. V gave up 2 bases and J gave up 0 bases, with 9 bases separating them. Germline lookup yields CDR1 SGHTS and CDR2 YDEGEE. The CDR3 loop spans 15 amino acids. CDR3 DNA: TGTGCCAGCAGCTTCCGCGGGTCCTCTGGAAACACCATATATTTT. Translation: CASSFRGSSGNTIYF.

V and J are TRBV12-5 and TRBJ1-1, with D maybe TRBD1 (6 bases). The germline V and J ends were trimmed by 1 base and 2 bases, with 17 bases remaining between them. The germline CDR1 and CDR2 sequences are LGHNT and FRNRAP. There are 17 residues in the CDR3. CDR3 in DNA: TGTGCTAGTGGTTTGGGGGCAGGGGCAAACTTTAACACTGAAGCTTTCTTT. Translated, it gives CASGLGAGANFNTEAFF. Filled out from reference TRBV12-5 and TRBJ1-1, the complete variable domain reads DARVTQTPRHKVTEMGQEVTMRCQPILGHNTVFWYRQTMMQGLELLAYFRNRAPLDDSGMPKDRFSAEMPDATLATLKIQPSEPRDSAVYFCASGLGAGANFNTEAFFGQGTRLTVV.

J is TRBJ2-1 and V is TRBV9, with D maybe TRBD2 (7 bases). V dropped 0 bases and J dropped 10 bases, with 17 bases sitting between them. The CDR3 contains 15 residues. Germline V lookup: CDR1 SGDLS, CDR2 YYNGEE. The CDR3 protein is CASSVGGGGDGEQFF. CDR3 coding DNA: TGTGCCAGCAGCGTAGGGGGGGGCGGGGATGGCGAGCAGTTCTTC. The whole variable domain, filled in from reference TRBV9 and TRBJ2-1, reads DSGVTQTPKHLITATGQRVTLRCSPRSGDLSVYWYQQSLDQGLQFLIQYYNGEERAKGNILERFSAQQFPDLHSELNLSSLELGDSALYFCASSVGGGGDGEQFFGPGTRLTVL.

V is TRBV18 and J is TRBJ2-2; D not certain. The CDR3 covers 14 residues. V shed 3 bases and J shed 1 base, with 6 bases lying between them. Germline values: CDR1 KGHSH, CDR2 LQKENI. The CDR3 sequence: CASSPVRNTGELFF. The CDR3 region has the DNA TGTGCCAGCTCACCCGTTAGGAACACCGGGGAGCTGTTTTTT.

J is TRBJ2-2 and V is TRBV7-2, with D perhaps matching TRBD1 (5 bases). The CDR3 extends over 14 amino acids. V lost 5 bases and J 3 bases, leaving 10 bases between the germline ends. Germline values: CDR1 SGHTA, CDR2 FQGNSA. This CDR3 is CASSTTRDTGELFF. The CDR3 coding sequence is TGTGCCAGCAGCACTACCAGGGACACCGGGGAGCTGTTTTTT.

CDR3 region: CASSLVGVRTEAFF. DNA for the CDR3: TGTGCCAGCAGCTTAGTCGGGGTGAGGACTGAAGCTTTCTTT. The chain uses TRBV7-9 and TRBJ1-1; D gene unclear. The CDR3 extends over 14 amino acids. V was clipped by 1 base and J by 5 bases, with 11 bases between them. Germline V CDR1 and CDR2: SEHNR, FQNEAQ (reference sequence).

The rearrangement uses TRBV4-1 and TRBJ2-5; D might be TRBD2 (6 bases). Judging by the DNA end, TRBJ2-7 fits better; the J call may be wrong. This CDR3 comprises 16 residues. Germline CDR1 reads MGHRA; CDR2 reads YSYEKL. CDR3 residues: CASSQTLRDGSYEQYF. The CDR3 region has the DNA TGCGCCAGCAGCCAAACGCTGCGGGATGGCTCCTACGAGCAGTACTTC.

The chain uses TRBV13 and TRBJ1-6; no definite D call. Germline V lookup: CDR1 PRHDT, CDR2 FYEKMQ (reference sequence). Trimming pared 1 base from V and 13 bases from J, leaving 11 bases between. The CDR3 totals 13 residues. Here the CDR3 reads CASSLEANGPLHF. The CDR3 nucleotides are TGTGCCAGCAGCTTAGAGGCCAACGGGCCCCTCCACTTT.

V and J are TRBV4-3 and TRBJ2-5, with 7 bases aligning to TRBD2. Germline V lookup: CDR1 LGHNA, CDR2 YSLEER. The CDR3 is 16 residues long. Trimming took 0 bases from V and 3 from J; bases not matched to a gene: 7. This chain's CDR3 is CASSQDGASGKETQYF. CDR3 DNA sequence: TGCGCCAGCAGCCAAGATGGGGCTAGCGGAAAAGAGACCCAGTACTTC.

The chain combines TRBV5-6 with TRBJ1-5, with unresolved D. V was pared by 1 base and J by 9 bases, with 11 bases between. The germline gives CDR1 SGHDT, CDR2 YYEEEE. This CDR3 region has 13 residues. The CDR3 nucleotides read TGTGCCAGCAGCTTGTCACTCGAGGGGCCCCAGCATTTT. Translated, it gives CASSLSLEGPQHF.

The J gene is TRBJ1-2, the V gene TRBV19, with D perhaps TRBD1 (6 bases). The germline V gene encodes CDR1 LNHDA and CDR2 SQIVND (reference sequence). CDR3 length equals 16 residues. V was trimmed by 5 bases and J by 8 bases, leaving 24 bases between them. As DNA, the CDR3 is TGTGCCAGTAGTCCGGGGGGCCAGGGAGTAGATAGAGGCTACACCTTC. Translation gives CASSPGGQGVDRGYTF.

CDR3 sequence (DNA): TGTGCCAGCTCACCAGGGGCTGGGGAGACCCAGTACTTC. Amino acid sequence: CASSPGAGETQYF. V and J are TRBV18 and TRBJ2-5; weak D call: TRBD1 (5 bases). This CDR3 region has 13 residues. Germline lookup yields CDR1 KGHSH and CDR2 LQKENI. The V and J ends lost 2 bases and 5 bases respectively, with 9 bases between them. Full variable domain (rest looked up from reference TRBV18 and TRBJ2-5): NAGVMQNPRHLVRRRGQEARLRCSPMKGHSHVYWYRQLPEEGLKFMVYLQKENIIDESGMPKERFSAEFPKEGPSILRIQQVVRGDSAAYFCASSPGAGETQYFGPGTRLLVL.

The chain couples TRBV20-1 to TRBJ1-2; possibly TRBD1 for D (5 bases). The V gene's germline CDR1 is DFQATT and CDR2 SNEGSKA (reference sequence). V dropped 5 bases and J dropped 4 bases, with 8 bases sitting between them. This CDR3 contains 11 residues. DNA for the CDR3: TGCAGTGCTGGACACGCCTATGGCTACACCTTC. Its translation is CSAGHAYGYTF.

In its sample, this clone was seen a few times. The gene calls are TRBV9 and TRBJ2-5; the match to TRBD2 covers 8 bases. CDR1 is SGDLS and CDR2 is YYNGEE in the germline V gene. V lost 4 bases and J lost 5; bases outside the gene matches: 10. The length of the CDR3 is 15 residues. CDR3 nucleotide sequence: TGTGCCAGCAGCTTCGGGGGGGCGAAGGGTGAGACCCAGTACTTC. It is translated as CASSFGGAKGETQYF.

This clone was recorded once. The chain carries TRBV27 and TRBJ2-2; weak D call: TRBD1 (6 bases). The germline V and J ends were trimmed by 2 bases and 0 bases, with 7 bases remaining between them. Germline lookup yields CDR1 MNHEY and CDR2 SMNVEV (reference sequence). CDR3 length equals 15 residues. The CDR3 nucleotides are TGTGCCAGCAGTTTAAACAGGGCGAACACCGGGGAGCTGTTTTTT. Translation: CASSLNRANTGELFF.